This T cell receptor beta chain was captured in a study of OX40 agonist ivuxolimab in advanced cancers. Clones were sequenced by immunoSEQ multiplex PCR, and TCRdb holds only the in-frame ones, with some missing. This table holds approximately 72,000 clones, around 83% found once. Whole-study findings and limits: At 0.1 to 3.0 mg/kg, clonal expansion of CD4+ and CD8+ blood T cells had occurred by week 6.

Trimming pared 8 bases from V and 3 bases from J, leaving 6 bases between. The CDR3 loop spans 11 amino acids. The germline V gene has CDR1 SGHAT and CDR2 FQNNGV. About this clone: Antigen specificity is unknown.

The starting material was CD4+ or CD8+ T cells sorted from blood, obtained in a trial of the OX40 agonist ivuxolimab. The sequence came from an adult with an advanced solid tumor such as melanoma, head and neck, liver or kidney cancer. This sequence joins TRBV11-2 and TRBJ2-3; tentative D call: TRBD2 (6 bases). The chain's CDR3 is CASGGTDTQYF. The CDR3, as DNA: TGTGCCAGCGGAGGGACAGATACGCAGTATTTT.